Presented here are 22 T cell receptor beta chains from one specimen sequenced in a study of tumor-infiltrating lymphocytes in primary liver carcinoma. cDNA specific to TCR beta was made from 450 to 650 ng of total RNA, with a constant-region primer employed for priming. Nested multiplex PCR, run for three rounds with slightly modified ARM-PCR, yielded TCR beta libraries. Both of the initial two PCR rounds ran for about 11 cycles and employed TRBV1-TRBV30 forward primers alongside a C-beta reverse primer. TCRdb fed the multiplex PCR reads into MiXCR, producing one record per CDR3 protein. Of 95,000 to 100,000 distinct CDR3 sequences in the sample, about 70% are singletons; the top ten hold 9.5% to 15%. Without any cell sorting, about 20-32 mg of bulk tissue yielded co-extracted RNA and DNA. The sequenced sample consisted of liver tumor tissue from sampling region 2. The sample's subset: tumor region T2, inferior pole. The receptor set was obtained from a woman aged 60-75 years with primary liver carcinoma and hepatitis B virus infection.

On this clonotype itself: A junction end diverges from the germline sequence, so it may reflect a read error. This chain links TRBV4-2 with TRBJ2-1, with D unresolved. CDR1 is LGHNA, CDR2 YNFKEQ, per germline. The CDR3 runs to 15 residues. The CDR3 reads CPSSQVPSSYNEQFF. The CDR3 DNA reads TGTCCCAGCAGCCAAGTCCCCAGCTCATACAATGAGCAGTTCTTC.

Remarks on this clonotype: A junction boundary mismatches the germline segment, possibly from a read error. The chain joins TRBV18 to TRBJ2-4; 12 positions match TRBD1. From germline, CDR1 is KGHSH and CDR2 LQKENI. This CDR3 is built from 14 residues. The DNA for the CDR3 is TGTGCCAGCTCACCTCCGGGACAGGGGGCCATTCACTACTTC. This codes for CASSPPGQGAIHYF. The complete variable domain, with remaining parts taken from reference TRBV18 and TRBJ2-4, reads NAGVMQNPRHLVRRRGQEARLRCSPMKGHSHVYWYRQLPEEGLKFMVYLQKENIIDESGMPKERFSAEFPKEGPSILRIQQVVRGDSAAYFCASSPPGQGAIHYFGAGTRLSVL.

By sample share, this clonotype is medium-sized (0.01 to 0.1%). CDR3: CASGTSDSPGETQYF. The CDR3 region has the DNA TGTGCTAGTGGTACCTCGGACAGCCCGGGGGAGACCCAGTACTTC. The rearrangement joins TRBV12-5 to TRBJ2-5, with D maybe TRBD1 (6 bases). V shed 5 bases and J shed 5 bases, with 18 bases lying between them. Germline CDR1 reads LGHNT; CDR2 reads FRNRAP. This CDR3 has 15 residues.

As concerns this clonotype: A read error may account for a junction end that differs from germline. The chain recombines TRBV11-1 with TRBJ2-1; the D gene is possibly TRBD2 (7 bases). Germline lookup yields CDR1 SGHAT and CDR2 FQDESV (reference sequence). The CDR3 runs 14 residues. CDR3 bases: TGTGCCAGAAGCTTAGACGGAGGGGGGGAAAAACAGCTCTTC. Its translation is CARSLDGGGEKQLF.

This clonotype occurred a few times. The junction does not match germline at one end; this may be a read error. The rearrangement uses TRBV24-1 and TRBJ2-1; TRBD2 matches at 9 bases. Germline-derived CDR1 and CDR2 are KGHDR and SFDVKD. The CDR3 consists of 15 residues. The CDR3 region has the DNA TGTGCAACCAGTGGTAGCGGGAGAGAATACAATGAGCAGCTCTTC. Its translation is CATSGSGREYNEQLF.

The chain links TRBV12-5 to TRBJ2-1, with 8 bases matching TRBD2. V trimming: 7 bases; J trimming: 8 bases; junction bases outside the gene matches: 19. This CDR3 is 17 amino acids long. Germline CDR1 is LGHNT and CDR2 is FRNRAP. DNA for the CDR3: TGTGCTAGTGCCAGTCGGGGAGGGAGCGGGAGCTCGGATGAGCAGTTCTTC. Its protein product is CASASRGGSGSSDEQFF. Full variable domain (remainder filled in from reference TRBV12-5 and TRBJ2-1): DARVTQTPRHKVTEMGQEVTMRCQPILGHNTVFWYRQTMMQGLELLAYFRNRAPLDDSGMPKDRFSAEMPDATLATLKIQPSEPRDSAVYFCASASRGGSGSSDEQFFGPGTRLTVL.

V and J are TRBV11-2 and TRBJ2-3, with a tentative D call TRBD2 (6 bases). The CDR3 spans 17 residues. V dropped 7 bases and J dropped 2 bases, with 22 bases sitting between them. Germline loops: CDR1 SGHAT, CDR2 FQNNGV. CDR3 in DNA: TGTGCCAGCACCCGGGGGACCGGGACGCGCGACACAGATACGCAGTATTTT. Translated, it gives CASTRGTGTRDTDTQYF.

A note on this clonotype: A single base separates this from a much larger clone, so it may be a read error. The rearrangement uses TRBV2 and TRBJ2-7, with a tentative D call TRBD1 (6 bases). This CDR3 spans 13 amino acids. Germline assignment: CDR1 SNHLY and CDR2 FYNNEI. CDR3 residues: CASNRDNSYEKYF. DNA of the CDR3: TGTGCCAGCAATCGGGACAACTCCTACGAGAAGTACTTC.

The sample holds many counts of this clonotype. The chain joins TRBV29-1 to TRBJ1-1; D gene ambiguous. V was pared by 4 bases and J by 5 bases, with 11 bases between. CDR3 length: 12 residues. The germline gives CDR1 SQVTM, CDR2 ANQGSEA. CDR3 amino acids: CSVARGGTEAFF. In DNA form, the CDR3 reads TGCAGCGTTGCTCGGGGAGGTACTGAAGCTTTCTTT.

Regarding this clonotype: Germline is not matched at one junction end, which may reflect a read error. The rearrangement uses TRBV30 and TRBJ2-7; D is unresolved. The CDR3 is 12 amino acids. Germline CDR1 GTSNPN, CDR2 SVGIG (reference sequence). The CDR3 protein is CAWSPSGHEQYF. The CDR3 nucleotides read TGTGCCTGGAGTCCCTCTGGCCACGAGCAATACTTC.

This clonotype was detected many times. The V and J genes are TRBV10-2 and TRBJ2-1; TRBD2 matches at 9 bases. The trim removed 4 bases at V and 13 bases at J, leaving 8 bases unmatched. This CDR3 is 13 amino acids long. In germline, CDR1 is WSHSY, CDR2 SAAADI. As DNA, the CDR3 is TGCGCCAGCAGTGTGGCGGGAGGGCTTAATCAGTTCTTC. Protein: CASSVAGGLNQFF.

This clonotype has ten or more counts. CDR3 residues: CASSSYSGEVGYEQFF. The CDR3 coding sequence is TGCGCCAGCAGCTCCTATAGCGGGGAGGTTGGGTATGAGCAGTTCTTC. The chain carries TRBV5-1 and TRBJ2-1; 8 bases are a match to TRBD2. Germline lookup yields CDR1 SGHRS and CDR2 YFSETQ. The CDR3 sequence is 16 residues long. The V and J ends lost 3 bases and 8 bases, in that order; junction bases with no gene match: 13.

Concerning this clonotype itself: The germline gene is not matched at one end of the junction; a read error may be the cause. The chain joins TRBV4-2 to TRBJ2-2; either TRBD1 or TRBD2 may fit D (6 bases each). Germline V gene sequence: CDR1 LGHNA, CDR2 YNFKEQ. The CDR3 runs to 16 residues. CDR3 region: CVSSHAVGAGTGELFF. The CDR3 DNA sequence: TGTGTCAGCAGCCATGCTGTGGGGGCGGGAACCGGGGAGCTGTTTTTT.

This clonotype occurred a few times. The chain couples TRBV21-1 to TRBJ2-7. TRBV21-1 is recorded as a pseudogene. This CDR3 region has 14 residues. The CDR3 protein is CASSRRTPSYEQYF. DNA of the CDR3: TGTGCCAGCAGCCGAAGGACGCCGTCCTACGAGCAGTACTTC.

Concerning this clonotype: A read error may account for a junction end that differs from germline. The chain carries TRBV5-4 and TRBJ2-2; D possibly matches TRBD1 or TRBD2 (5 bases each). From germline, CDR1 is SGHNT and CDR2 YYREEE (reference sequence). The CDR3 consists of 15 residues. In nucleotides, the CDR3 is TGTGCCAGCTCCACGGGGCAGGCCACAACCTGGGAGTTGTTTTTT. It translates to CASSTGQATTWELFF.

V and J are TRBV11-2 and TRBJ2-3, with D perhaps matching TRBD2 (6 bases). The CDR3 loop spans 14 amino acids. Germline loops: CDR1 SGHAT, CDR2 FQNNGV. Here the CDR3 DNA reads TGTCTCAGCAGCCTGGGACTGCCCACGGATACGCAGTATTTT. It specifies CLSSLGLPTDTQYF.

On this clonotype itself: The junction departs from germline at one end; a sequencing error may be responsible. The chain employs TRBV6-5 and TRBJ2-1, with D hard to call. The CDR3 contains 15 residues. The germline V gene has CDR1 MNHEY and CDR2 SVGAGI. CDR3 nucleotides: TGTGCCAGCAGTTACTCGCCCTCTGCCTACAATGAGCAGTGCTTC. It encodes CASSYSPSAYNEQCF.

As for this clonotype: The CDR3 end shows no conserved phenylalanine or tryptophan, and so a read error is likely. The rearrangement joins TRBV11-3 to TRBJ2-1, with D possibly TRBD1 on 5 matching bases. The ends were cut back, 6 bases at V and 0 bases at J, with 9 bases in the middle. Per the germline V gene, CDR1 is SGHNT and CDR2 is YENEEA. There are 14 residues in the CDR3. The CDR3 here is CASRSQGSYNEQFL. The CDR3 DNA reads as TGTGCCAGCAGATCCCAGGGCTCCTACAATGAGCAGTTCCTC.

Note on this clonotype: This is likely a read error, given that the CDR3 carries no conserved phenylalanine or tryptophan at its end. The chain uses TRBV11-1 and TRBJ2-6; 8 bases match TRBD2. CDR1 is SGHAT and CDR2 is FQDESV in the germline V gene (reference sequence). Trimming at V came to 6 bases and at J to 0 bases, leaving 7 bases not matched to a gene. This CDR3 has 17 residues. The CDR3: CASSPGLGGSGANVLTS. For the CDR3, the DNA is TGTGCCAGCAGTCCGGGACTAGGAGGCTCTGGGGCCAACGTCCTGACTTCC.

This clonotype was seen repeatedly, ten times or more. V usage is TRBV4-2 and J usage is TRBJ1-1; unclear D gene. The germline gives CDR1 LGHNA, CDR2 YNFKEQ. The CDR3 length is 16 residues. Trimming took off 0 bases at V and 5 bases at J, with 16 bases between the two ends. Here the CDR3 DNA reads TGTGCCAGCAGCCAAGAAGGTGGTGTGGTAGTAACTGAAGCTTTCTTT. It encodes CASSQEGGVVVTEAFF.

The count of this clonotype is one. The chain uses TRBV29-1 and TRBJ1-6; D not certain. The CDR3 sequence is 13 residues long. Germline loops: CDR1 SQVTM, CDR2 ANQGSEA. With 7 bases removed from V and 7 bases from J, the gap between germline ends came to 14 bases. The CDR3 nucleotides are TGCAGCGCCGGTCATAGTGGGAATTCACCCCTCCACTTT. Protein: CSAGHSGNSPLHF. The full variable domain, its missing parts supplied by reference TRBV29-1 and TRBJ1-6, is SAVISQKPSRDICQRGTSLTIQCQVDSQVTMMFWYRQQPGQSLTLIATANQGSEATYESGFVIDKFPISRPNLTFSTLTVSNMSPEDSSIYLCSAGHSGNSPLHFGNGTRLTVT.

This clonotype was observed many times. The chain combines TRBV7-8 with TRBJ2-7; D is tentatively TRBD1 or TRBD2 (6 bases each). From germline, CDR1 is SGHVS and CDR2 FQNEAQ. The germline V and J ends were trimmed by 0 bases and 5 bases, with 11 bases remaining between them. The CDR3 has 14 residues. CDR3 region: CASSLAGGADEQYF. CDR3 sequence (DNA): TGTGCCAGCAGCTTAGCGGGGGGCGCGGACGAGCAGTACTTC.